Included here is one TCR beta chain sequence, with context. The target antigen is unknown. These data come from a study of T-cell memory formation after mild COVID-19. Findings and limits, study-wide: Clones from the second wave (peaking day 37) had unconfirmed SARS-CoV-2 specificity. Some clones that responded turned up in pre-infection memory, which suggests that cross-reactive memory joined in.

The CDR3 runs to 15 residues. V was clipped by 7 bases and J by 7 bases; unmatched bases: 9. 5'RACE primed at constant segments yielded TCR alpha and TCR beta cDNA libraries bearing sample barcodes and UMIs. One entry per CDR3 protein results from TCRdb running MiXCR on the 5' RACE reads. The sample includes 550,000 to 700,000 distinct CDR3 sequences, about 18% of them seen just once. This sequence originates from an adult woman who had mild COVID-19 (a few samples of this study predate the infection). Cell type and time point are not known. V gene TRBV12-3 or TRBV12-4 combines with J gene TRBJ1-6, with TRBD1 matching 8 bases. Material: PBMCs or a T cell subset sorted from them (not recorded which). In DNA form, the CDR3 reads TGTGCCAGCACCCTGACAGGGGCAGGGAATTCACCCCTCCACTTT. Its translation: CASTLTGAGNSPLHF.